This entry features one T cell receptor (beta chain) sequence. It has no known antigen specificity. No qualities accompany the bases; no much larger clone lies one base away. The immunoSEQ Assay was used to sequence TCRbeta CDR3 regions. After extraction, genomic DNA underwent amplification by bias-controlled multiplex PCR, followed by high-throughput sequencing. For the original study's pipeline: To quantify the absolute abundance of every unique TCRbeta CDR3 region, sequences were collapsed and filtered. T cell fraction was estimated by normalizing TCRbeta template counts to usable DNA, with usable DNA measured through amplification of reference genes found in all nucleated cells. Repertoire TCRs were annotated as SARS-CoV-2-specific by exact matching of V gene, CDR3 amino acid sequence and J gene to a known reactive TCR set. The reference SARS-CoV-2 TCR set came from MIRA and was filtered for enrichment in COVID-19-positive ImmuneCODE repertoires, removing public or cross-reactive TCRs. Drawing on the MIRA antigens, annotated TCRs were analysed further at the level of specific ORF or position within ORF. Depth was the summed frequency of annotated unique rearrangements, while breadth was defined as annotated unique rearrangements over total unique productive rearrangements. Two-sided Wilcoxon rank-sum tests were applied when comparing TCR breadth between groups. This is the immuneACCESS table as TCRdb keeps it, with only in-frame sequences that have V and J called. A part of the clones is gone; compared with another copy, unresolved V genes explain less than half, and the rest is unexplained. That table supplies the V and J calls and clone size; D and trimming were determined from the DNA. Here the sample has around 450,000 clones; 89% occur a single time. The ten largest clones capture about 2.4% of the sample.

The CDR3, from cysteine to phenylalanine, totals 16 residues. Just the 48-base CDR3 DNA is kept, in frame starting at base 1. CDR1 and CDR2 are read off the germline V gene (reference sequence) as SEHNR and FQNEAQ. V is reduced by 1 base and J by 6 bases, leaving a spacing of 16 bases between them. The sample comes from a study of Ad26.COV2.S vaccination and SARS-CoV-2 variants (dated by TCRdb to 2020 to 2022). About the full investigation: Donors in the vaccine arm were drawn from COV1001, a phase I-IIa trial of Ad26.COV2.S in healthy adults that was multicentre, randomized, double-blind and placebo-controlled. The TCR-sequenced set comprised about 32 samples: around 20 Ad26.COV2.S vaccine recipients, 5 placebo recipients and 8 SARS-CoV-2 convalescent individuals. Ad26.COV2.S was administered intramuscularly at 5 x 10^10 or 1 x 10^11 viral particles, either as a single shot or as two shots given 56 days apart. Trial participants were randomized into five groups of five: low-dose or high-dose Ad26.COV2.S given once or twice, or placebo on both occasions. Investigators remained blinded to trial group allocation during experiments and outcome assessment. TCRbeta repertoire sequencing served as the tool for gauging how specific and how broad the SARS-CoV-2-reactive T cell receptors were following Ad26.COV2.S vaccination. The investigation overall reported the following: Higher spike-specific TCR breadth was observed in Ad26.COV2.S recipients than in placebo recipients (P = 0.0014). After vaccination, spike-specific CD8+ and CD4+ T cell responses were reported to show substantial breadth. According to the authors, total T cell responses may have been underestimated by the TCR breadth and depth analyses. Non-spike TCR breadth was comparable between vaccine and placebo recipients, consistent with the vaccine containing only spike. The study was not powered to compare responses between vaccine doses or regimens.

In the paper's terms, the treatment or condition label means: roughly 19 received Ad26.COV2.S at low or high dose, single or two shots; roughly five received placebo; per-sample allocation not given. Repertoires of vaccine and placebo recipients were sequenced from samples collected on day 63 after the first injection. In Cohort 1b, around 25 adults aged 18-55 years were enrolled at a single site in Boston, USA, between 29 July and 7 August 2020. As a vaccine, Ad26.COV2.S was a replication-incompetent adenovirus type 26 vector that expressed a prefusion-stabilized SARS-CoV-2 spike protein derived from the original Wuhan strain.

The clonotype was recovered from a person aged 18-65 years who received the Ad26.COV2.S COVID-19 vaccine or a placebo. The sample in question was peripheral blood, obtained in a trial of Ad26.COV2.S vaccine versus placebo. This receptor chain uses TRBV7-9 and TRBJ1-5; tentative D gene TRBD1, with 6 bases matching. The encoded CDR3 is CASSLVDKGVGQPQHF. DNA sequence: TGTGCCAGCAGCTTAGTGGACAAGGGGGTGGGTCAGCCCCAGCATTTT.